This T cell receptor (beta chain) stems from a study of neurological immune-mediated disorders (dated by TCRdb to the late 2010s). About the investigation overall: Using UMI-based sequencing, the study compared peripheral blood TCR-beta repertoires from patients with HTLV-I-associated myelopathy (HAM/TSP), patients with multiple sclerosis, and healthy controls. The approximately 100 TCR-beta libraries included longitudinal samples, technical triplicates and paired sorted CD4+ and CD8+ T-cell subsets alongside PBMC samples. Longitudinal HAM/TSP and healthy donors had 3 time-points each (roughly 3-40 month intervals). The cohort comprised about 68 subjects: some 15 HAM/TSP patients, 34 multiple sclerosis patients and about 20 healthy controls. The study at large found these results: TCR clonal expansion was highest in HAM/TSP patients and lowest in MS patients, with MS patients falling below even healthy controls. No identical CDR3 amino acid sequences were shared among expanded clones across subjects, suggesting private TCR-beta repertoires in all groups.

What the time point label conveys for this sample: longitudinal time-point 1 (baseline). Unsorted PBMC libraries were generated from 2 million PBMCs stored in RNAlater at -80 °C until RNA extraction. PBMCs were separated from peripheral blood using Ficoll-Hypaque density gradient centrifugation and then cryopreserved in liquid nitrogen. This clonotype was seen repeatedly, ten times or more. Which antigen it targets is not known. The input lacks base qualities; no much larger clone sits a single base away. cDNA synthesis used template-switch 5'RACE with a primer carrying a 10-nucleotide random unique molecular identifier tagging each TCR transcript. Every sequencing run yielded over 170 million TCR-beta sequences covering 15-18 subjects. The RNeasy kit was used for extraction of total RNA. The KAPA Real-time Library Amplification kit was used to amplify TCR-beta VDJ regions with primers targeting the TCR constant region and the 5'RACE anchor. A first PCR added sample indexes and Illumina adaptors, and a second PCR then raised library yield. After Ampure bead purification, the roughly 650 bp TCR product was size-selected on a 2% E-gel SizeSelection system. Before pooling, libraries had their quality checked on a Bioanalyzer, their concentration measured with Qubit, and their quantity determined with the Kapa Library Quantification kit. Libraries were sequenced paired-end 2 x 150 bp on an Illumina HiSeq 2500. To increase sequence diversity, roughly 23-30% phiX was spiked into each library pool. Per the original workflow: Quality-filtered reads were processed with the UMI-based MiGEC pipeline, and over 75% of raw TCR sequences were removed by the MiGEC pipeline during error correction. VDJ genes were aligned to IMGT germline references, and clonotypes were defined by unique CDR3 amino acid sequence plus V-J genes. Clonal expansion, Shannon diversity, and CDR3 relatedness (CalcPairwiseDistances, ClusterSamples) were evaluated with VDJtools, and phylogenetic trees were built with CLCbio workbench. Using coefficient-of-variation modelling across technical triplicates, the study counted a clone as expanded if it had at least 8 unique UMIs. TCRdb reran the public reads through fastp at Q25 and MiXCR, keeping productive beta chains. Every CDR3 protein is listed once, alongside the most common genes and DNA of its rows. TCRdb's processing, not the authors' own work, is the source of the V and J calls. For this sample the table gives about 60,000 distinct CDR3 sequences, of which about 10% were detected only once. The ten largest clonotypes hold 6% to 8.5% of the sample.

The junction carries 10 bases between V and J, which are trimmed by 1 base and 4 bases respectively. The CDR3 runs 14 residues from the cysteine to the phenylalanine. Of the read, only the CDR3 DNA is kept; its 42 bases are in frame from base 1. The CDR1 and CDR2 encoded by the germline V gene (reference sequence) are SEHNR and FQNEAQ. Sequencing was carried out using PBMCs. The source is a male donor with HTLV-1-associated myelopathy (HAM/TSP). The V gene is TRBV7-9 and the J gene is TRBJ1-2, with TRBD1 perhaps the D gene, on 5 matching bases. For the CDR3, the sequence is CASSLDRQGYGYTF. The DNA sequence follows: TGTGCCAGCAGCTTAGATCGGCAGGGCTATGGCTACACCTTC.